One and the same sample provided the 21 T cell receptor beta chains below, sequenced in a study of blood T cell repertoires in COVID-19. Profiling relied on immunoSEQ multiplex PCR, and the TCRdb table lists in-frame clones only, not all of them. The table shows roughly 170,000 clones, with around four fifths occurring only once. The sample was PBMCs or T cells enriched from blood (not recorded which). All receptors come from a woman aged 45-65 years who had recovered from COVID-19.

This clone was counted only a few times. The chain couples TRBV30 to TRBJ2-1; TRBD2 is a possible D gene (6 bases). This CDR3 contains 16 residues. V gave up 3 bases and J gave up 4 bases, with 19 bases separating them. Germline V CDR1 and CDR2: GTSNPN, SVGIG (reference sequence). CDR3 loop: CAWSRPSAGSYNEQFF. CDR3 coding DNA: TGTGCCTGGAGCCGGCCCTCGGCGGGATCTTACAATGAGCAGTTCTTC.

This clone was observed a handful of times. Other DNA sequences in this sample translate to the same CDR3. The rearrangement links TRBV5-1 to TRBJ2-2; D is unclear. The CDR3 sequence is 14 residues long. Germline lookup yields CDR1 SGHRS and CDR2 YFSETQ. The germline V and J ends were trimmed by 1 base and 2 bases, with 6 bases remaining between them. CDR3 sequence: CASSLTVNTGELFF. CDR3 nucleotides: TGCGCCAGCAGCTTGACAGTAAACACCGGGGAGCTGTTTTTT. Looking up the rest from reference TRBV5-1 and TRBJ2-2 gives the full variable domain: KAGVTQTPRYLIKTRGQQVTLSCSPISGHRSVSWYQQTPGQGLQFLFEYFSETQRNKGNFPGRFSGRQFSNSRSEMNVSTLELGDSALYLCASSLTVNTGELFFGEGSRLTVL.

The chain joins TRBV6-1 to TRBJ1-3; D is perhaps TRBD1 (5 bases). The CDR3 is 15 residues long. Germline V gene sequence: CDR1 MNHNS, CDR2 SASEGT. Trimming took 2 bases from V and 0 from J, leaving 8 bases between them. CDR3 nucleotide sequence: TGTGCCAGCAGTGAACAGGGCGGCTCTGGAAACACCATATATTTT. It specifies CASSEQGGSGNTIYF.

The chain couples TRBV19 to TRBJ2-5; D not resolved. Germline assignment: CDR1 LNHDA and CDR2 SQIVND (reference sequence). The ends were cut back, 6 bases at V and 4 bases at J, with 18 bases in the middle. The CDR3 consists of 15 residues. The CDR3 region is CASSLTNYPRETQYF. The CDR3 DNA reads TGTGCCAGTAGCCTAACAAACTACCCCAGAGAGACCCAGTACTTC.

The V gene is TRBV18, the J gene TRBJ2-1, with 10 bases matching TRBD1. With 8 bases clipped from V and 7 bases from J, the junction kept 14 bases outside the gene matches. CDR3 size: 16 residues. Germline V lookup: CDR1 KGHSH, CDR2 LQKENI. The CDR3 spells CASTRDRQGAGNEQFF. The CDR3 region has the DNA TGTGCCAGCACTCGAGATCGACAGGGGGCCGGAAATGAGCAGTTCTTC.

V and J are TRBV5-5 and TRBJ1-1; no clear D gene. Trimming removed 4 bases from V and 8 bases from J, with 18 bases in between. The CDR3 is 14 residues long. In germline, CDR1 is SGHKS, CDR2 YYEKEE (reference sequence). CDR3 sequence (DNA): TGTGCCAGCAGCCCTCAGGCACCTCTGCCGGAAGCTTTCTTT. Translated, it gives CASSPQAPLPEAFF. The complete variable domain, with remaining parts taken from reference TRBV5-5 and TRBJ1-1, reads DAGVTQSPTHLIKTRGQQVTLRCSPISGHKSVSWYQQVLGQGPQFIFQYYEKEERGRGNFPDRFSARQFPNYSSELNVNALLLGDSALYLCASSPQAPLPEAFFGQGTRLTVV.

The chain has TRBV21-1 and TRBJ2-1; no DNA check was done on the table's D call, TRBD2. TRBV21-1 is a pseudogene segment. This CDR3 has 19 amino acids. CDR3: CASSRLPAGTSEKDNEQFF. In DNA, the CDR3 is TGTGCCAGCAGCCGACTCCCTGCGGGGACTAGCGAAAAAGACAATGAGCAGTTCTTC.

The gene calls are TRBV11-3 and TRBJ2-3, with TRBD2 identical over 7 bases. This CDR3 is 17 amino acids long. Germline values: CDR1 SGHNT, CDR2 YENEEA. V lost 5 bases to trimming and J lost 2 bases; unmatched junction nucleotides: 13. CDR3: CASSPGGGRANTDTQYF. The CDR3 DNA follows: TGTGCCAGCAGCCCCGGTGGAGGGAGGGCCAACACAGATACGCAGTATTTT.

The chain recombines TRBV28 with TRBJ2-7, with 10 bases aligning to TRBD2. Germline V gives CDR1 MDHEN, CDR2 SYDVKM. The V segment lost 4 bases and the J segment 7 bases; nucleotides outside the gene matches: 16. The CDR3 covers 17 residues. The CDR3 DNA reads as TGTGCCAGCAGTTCGCAAGTACTAGCGGGAAGGTGGAATGAGCAGTACTTC. This gives the protein CASSSQVLAGRWNEQYF.

This chain links TRBV3-1 (or the pseudogene TRBV3-2) with TRBJ2-1; TRBD2 agrees at 8 bases. Trimming removed 5 bases from V and 14 bases from J; junction bases left unmatched: 11. The CDR3 is 13 amino acids. Per germline, CDR1 LGHDT and CDR2 YNNKEL (reference sequence). The CDR3 DNA reads TGTGCCAGCAGCTCCTTCCGCGGGCGGGAGGAGTTCTTC. Protein: CASSSFRGREEFF.

The rearrangement uses TRBV5-4 and TRBJ2-7; 10 positions agree with TRBD2. The trim removed 1 base at V and 7 bases at J, leaving 8 bases unmatched. The CDR3 loop spans 15 amino acids. CDR1 SGHNT and CDR2 YYREEE come from the germline V gene (reference sequence). CDR3: CASSLRTSGGGEQYF. The CDR3 bases are TGTGCCAGCAGCTTGAGGACTAGCGGAGGCGGGGAGCAGTACTTC.

This clone was seen a handful of times. This chain links TRBV6-5 with TRBJ2-2, with unresolved D. Germline V gives CDR1 MNHEY, CDR2 SVGAGI. The CDR3 is 13 amino acids. The V and J ends lost 6 bases and 1 base respectively, with 6 bases between them. CDR3: CASRPGNTGELFF. In nucleotides, the CDR3 is TGTGCCAGCAGACCAGGGAACACCGGGGAGCTGTTTTTT.

The V and J genes are TRBV9 and TRBJ2-1, with D possibly TRBD2 on 6 matching bases. Trimming stripped 3 bases from V and 9 bases from J, with 19 bases between. The CDR3 has 15 amino acids. CDR1 SGDLS and CDR2 YYNGEE come from the germline V gene. In DNA, the CDR3 is TGTGCCAGCAGCGGTACGACTAGTCCCGGGGCTGAGCAGTTCTTC. Its protein product is CASSGTTSPGAEQFF.

The chain couples TRBV1 to TRBJ2-1; TRBD2, the table's D call, was not compared with the DNA. TRBV1 is described as a pseudogene. The CDR3 spans 16 residues. In DNA, the CDR3 is TGCACCAGCAGCCAAAGAAGCGGGAGGGATTACAATGAGCAGTTCTTC. It is translated as CTSSQRSGRDYNEQFF.

In DNA form, the CDR3 reads TGCGCCAGCAGCTTCCCCGGGACAGTCTATCCCTACACCTTC. Protein: CASSFPGTVYPYTF. The chain couples TRBV5-1 to TRBJ1-2; 7 bases fit TRBD1. The CDR3 is made up of 14 amino acids. V dropped 2 bases and J dropped 10; count of bases not matched to a gene: 11. Germline V CDR1 and CDR2: SGHRS, YFSETQ.

The CDR3 reads CAITARPQGNSQNTEAFF. The CDR3 DNA reads TGTGCCATCACGGCCCGCCCCCAGGGTAACAGCCAGAACACTGAAGCTTTCTTT. The genes are TRBV10-3 and TRBJ1-1, with a weak D call TRBD1 (5 bases). The V gene's germline CDR1 is ENHRY and CDR2 SYGVKD. The V end was cut by 7 bases, the J end by 1 base, with 25 bases between. This CDR3 has 18 residues.

The table lists this clone with a count of one. This chain joins TRBV27 and TRBJ2-7; perhaps TRBD1 as D (6 bases). V gave up 7 bases and J gave up 3 bases, with 10 bases separating them. The CDR3 totals 12 residues. The germline V gene encodes CDR1 MNHEY and CDR2 SMNVEV (reference sequence). This CDR3 is CASKKGVYEQYF. Here the CDR3 DNA reads TGTGCCAGCAAGAAGGGGGTCTACGAGCAGTACTTC.

The chain couples TRBV18 to TRBJ2-7; D may be TRBD2 (5 bases). The CDR3 runs 13 residues. Germline V gene sequence: CDR1 KGHSH, CDR2 LQKENI. The V and J ends lost 4 bases and 2 bases respectively, with 9 bases between them. The CDR3 is CASSLGDTYEQYF. In nucleotides, the CDR3 is TGTGCCAGCTCACTCGGGGATACCTACGAGCAGTACTTC.

The J gene is TRBJ2-1, the V gene TRBV4-3; 13 bases match TRBD2. There are 13 residues in the CDR3. Unmatched junction bases numbered 7, after V lost 4 bases and J lost 16 bases. Germline lookup yields CDR1 LGHNA and CDR2 YSLEER. The CDR3 DNA sequence: TGCGCCAGCAGCCTAACTAGCGGGGGGGTGATTTTCTTC. It yields the protein CASSLTSGGVIFF.

CDR3 sequence: CASSGLAGVGETQYF. CDR3 in DNA: TGTGCCAGCAGTGGACTAGCGGGAGTCGGTGAGACCCAGTACTTC. This chain joins TRBV2 and TRBJ2-5; 12 bases are a match to TRBD2. V dropped 4 bases and J dropped 5; count of bases not matched to a gene: 5. This CDR3 is 15 amino acids long. Looked up from germline, CDR1 is SNHLY and CDR2 is FYNNEI.

The V call is TRBV5-1, the J call TRBJ2-4; D perhaps matches TRBD1 (6 bases). The CDR3 loop spans 17 amino acids. Deletions cut 4 bases from V and 3 bases from J, with 20 bases between. The V gene's germline CDR1 is SGHRS and CDR2 YFSETQ. DNA of the CDR3: TGCGCCAGCAGCCAGCGACCACAGGGCGTTGACAAAAACATTCAGTACTTC. This sequence encodes CASSQRPQGVDKNIQYF. Together with reference TRBV5-1 and TRBJ2-4, the CDR3 gives the full variable domain: KAGVTQTPRYLIKTRGQQVTLSCSPISGHRSVSWYQQTPGQGLQFLFEYFSETQRNKGNFPGRFSGRQFSNSRSEMNVSTLELGDSALYLCASSQRPQGVDKNIQYFGAGTRLSVL.